Listed below are T cell receptor beta chains from one sample, sequenced in a study of post-analysis software for immune sequencing data. TCRdb reprocessed the PCR reads with MiXCR, giving one entry per CDR3 protein. Of some 690,000 distinct CDR3 sequences in the sample, roughly 27% are singletons; the top ten hold around 0.6%. Sequences were obtained from blood. Receptors originate from a girl aged 10 to 17 with multiple sclerosis. The CDR3 runs from the conserved cysteine through the conserved F or W. The D gene is left open where the match is weak. Clone size appears in some rows only: once, few, many, or a class for an expanded clone.

D | J | size | V | CDR3 | DNA
. | TRBJ2-1 | . | TRBV11-2 | CASSLVLGPPNEQFF | TGTGCCAGCAGCTTAGTACTAGGACCCCCCAATGAGCAGTTCTTC
. | TRBJ2-3 | few | TRBV7-9 | CASSGPSAPDTQYF | TGTGCCAGCAGCGGTCCTAGCGCCCCAGATACGCAGTATTTT
. | TRBJ2-5 | few | TRBV7-2 | CASSFVGGPAQETQYF | TGTGCCAGCAGCTTTGTGGGGGGGCCCGCCCAAGAGACCCAGTACTTC
TRBD1 | TRBJ1-5 | few | TRBV10-3 | CAISGGTGGQPQHF | TGTGCCATCAGTGGCGGGACAGGGGGTCAGCCCCAGCATTTT
. | TRBJ2-6 | . | TRBV24-1 | CATGSGTNVLTF | TGTGCCACCGGGTCTGGGACCAACGTCCTGACTTTC
TRBD1 | TRBJ2-5 | . | TRBV20-1 | CSARISGTARLRETQYF | TGCAGTGCTAGGATATCCGGGACAGCCCGGCTCCGAGAGACCCAGTACTTC
TRBD2 | TRBJ2-5 | few | TRBV6-6 | CASQRGNQETQYF | TGTGCCAGCCAGCGGGGAAACCAAGAGACCCAGTACTTC
TRBD2 | TRBJ2-7 | few | TRBV20-1 | CRLGLAGGPYEQYF | TGCCGCTTGGGGCTAGCGGGGGGTCCCTACGAGCAGTACTTC
TRBD1 | TRBJ2-5 | few | TRBV5-1 | CASSLNTGTVQETQYF | TGCGCCAGCAGCTTGAATACCGGGACAGTTCAGGAGACCCAGTACTTC
. | TRBJ2-5 | few | TRBV9 | CASSSGGQNQETQYF | TGTGCCAGCAGCTCCGGGGGGCAGAACCAAGAGACCCAGTACTTC
. | TRBJ2-3 | few | TRBV7-2 | CASSSRWAVGTDTQYF | TGTGCCAGCAGCTCGCGTTGGGCGGTAGGCACAGATACGCAGTATTTT
TRBD1 | TRBJ2-3 | . | TRBV28 | CASSFRQGVSTDTQYF | TGTGCCAGCAGTTTCCGCCAGGGGGTCAGCACAGATACGCAGTATTTT
. | TRBJ2-1 | . | TRBV5-1 | CASSSEGTGPSEQFF | TGCGCCAGCAGCTCGGAAGGGACGGGACCCAGTGAGCAGTTCTTC
. | TRBJ1-1 | few | TRBV7-8 | CASSREGSFAFF | TGTGCCAGCAGCCGGGAAGGGAGCTTCGCTTTCTTT
TRBD1 | TRBJ1-1 | few | TRBV7-9 | CASSPRTGRDTEAFF | TGTGCCAGCAGCCCAAGGACAGGGAGGGACACTGAAGCTTTCTTT
. | TRBJ1-2 | . | TRBV6-1 | CASTGGRNYGYTF | TGTGCCAGCACGGGGGGGCGGAACTATGGCTACACCTTC
. | TRBJ1-2 | few | TRBV6-1 | CASSDYRTRVYGYTF | TGTGCCAGCAGTGATTACCGGACGAGGGTTTATGGCTACACCTTC
. | TRBJ1-1 | few | TRBV2 | CASSPGGPNTEAFF | TGTGCCAGCAGCCCGGGGGGCCCGAACACTGAAGCTTTCTTT
. | TRBJ2-1 | . | TRBV20-1 | CSARGETFNEQFF | TGCAGTGCTAGAGGGGAGACCTTCAATGAGCAGTTCTTC
. | TRBJ2-7 | . | TRBV9 | CASSFGMSIGEQYF | TGTGCCAGCAGCTTCGGAATGTCTATTGGCGAGCAGTACTTC
. | TRBJ2-1 | . | TRBV10-3 | CAIGGRERDEQFF | TGTGCCATCGGGGGGCGGGAGAGGGATGAGCAGTTCTTC
. | TRBJ2-7 | . | TRBV7-8 | CASSPPLGSWDYEQYF | TGTGCCAGCAGCCCCCCCCTGGGGAGCTGGGACTACGAGCAGTACTTC
TRBD1 | TRBJ2-4 | few | TRBV6-6 | CASSYSRTGGAKNIQYF | TGTGCCAGCAGTTACTCGAGGACAGGGGGAGCCAAAAACATTCAGTACTTC
. | TRBJ1-2 | . | TRBV4-1 | CASSQEGVMAAVYGYTF | TGCGCCAGCAGCCAAGAGGGGGTGATGGCGGCCGTGTATGGCTACACCTTC
. | TRBJ2-3 | . | TRBV12-3/TRBV12-4 | CASSLEWRGEDTQYF | TGTGCCAGCAGTTTAGAGTGGCGGGGTGAAGATACGCAGTATTTT
. | TRBJ2-1 | few | TRBV6-1 | CASSESLAVYNEQFF | TGTGCCAGCAGTGAAAGTCTAGCAGTGTACAATGAGCAGTTCTTC
TRBD2 | TRBJ2-1 | . | TRBV20-1 | CSARISGGGEEQFF | TGCAGTGCTAGAATCAGCGGGGGGGGGGAAGAGCAGTTCTTC
. | TRBJ2-1 | . | TRBV29-1 | CSVEDREITSYNEQFF | TGCAGCGTTGAAGATCGCGAGATTACGTCCTACAATGAGCAGTTCTTC
TRBD1 | TRBJ2-5 | . | TRBV5-8 | CASSATGGETQYF | TGTGCCAGCAGCGCAACAGGGGGGGAGACCCAGTACTTC
. | TRBJ2-7 | few | TRBV20-1 | CSAGGGGSPYEQYF | TGCAGTGCCGGGGGTGGCGGGTCGCCCTACGAGCAGTACTTC
TRBD2 | TRBJ2-7 | . | TRBV7-9 | CASSRGSGTSYEQYF | TGTGCCAGCAGCCGCGGGAGCGGAACCTCCTACGAGCAGTACTTC
TRBD1 | TRBJ2-4 | few | TRBV12-3/TRBV12-4 | CASSFVQGASKNIQYF | TGTGCCAGCAGTTTTGTACAGGGGGCCTCCAAAAACATTCAGTACTTC
. | TRBJ2-2 | . | TRBV11-2 | CASRTGRGSGELFF | TGTGCCAGCAGGACGGGAAGGGGTTCCGGGGAGCTGTTTTTT
. | TRBJ2-1 | . | TRBV5-1 | CASSLNTVWRGEQFF | TGCGCCAGCAGCTTGAATACAGTCTGGAGGGGTGAGCAGTTCTTC
. | TRBJ1-5 | . | TRBV6-1 | CASSEGRQPQHF | TGTGCCAGCAGTGAGGGGCGGCAGCCCCAGCATTTT
. | TRBJ2-7 | . | TRBV9 | CASSVDQSTYEQYF | TGTGCCAGCAGCGTAGACCAGAGCACCTACGAGCAGTACTTC
. | TRBJ2-7 | . | TRBV5-6 | CASSSLGPAEYEQYF | TGTGCCAGCAGCTCCCTCGGGCCAGCGGAGTACGAGCAGTACTTC
. | TRBJ2-3 | few | TRBV5-1 | CASSLDGDSTDTQYF | TGCGCCAGCAGCTTGGACGGGGATTCCACAGATACGCAGTATTTT
. | TRBJ1-6 | few | TRBV4-1 | CASSQDGENYNSPLHF | TGCGCCAGCAGCCAAGATGGGGAAAACTATAATTCACCCCTCCACTTT
. | TRBJ1-6 | few | TRBV7-2 | CASSLEGNSPLHF | TGTGCCAGCAGCTTAGAGGGTAATTCACCCCTCCACTTT
. | TRBJ1-1 | few | TRBV29-1 | CSVVGLMNTEAFF | TGCAGCGTTGTTGGACTCATGAACACTGAAGCTTTCTTT
. | TRBJ2-7 | . | TRBV7-2 | CASSLGRHYEQYF | TGTGCCAGCAGCTTAGGCAGGCACTACGAGCAGTACTTC
. | TRBJ1-6 | many | TRBV4-1 | CASSHTDGTTTVSPLHF | TGCGCCAGCAGCCATACGGACGGAACGACGACGGTATCACCCCTCCACTTT
. | TRBJ2-5 | few | TRBV7-8 | CASSLGPLVEETQYF | TGTGCCAGCAGCTTAGGACCCCTAGTGGAGGAGACCCAGTACTTC
. | TRBJ1-1 | . | TRBV4-1 | CASSQVTGGTGDTEAFF | TGCGCCAGCAGCCAAGTGACTGGGGGCACGGGAGACACTGAAGCTTTCTTT
TRBD2 | TRBJ2-7 | many | TRBV10-3 | CAILPGGGDEQYF | TGTGCCATACTCCCGGGAGGGGGGGACGAGCAGTACTTC
TRBD1 | TRBJ2-7 | many | TRBV29-1 | CSVDRGQLPYEQYF | TGCAGCGTTGACAGGGGGCAGCTTCCCTACGAGCAGTACTTC
. | TRBJ2-5 | few | TRBV4-1 | CASSQSSGVGETQYF | TGCGCCAGCAGCCAAAGTTCAGGGGTTGGGGAGACCCAGTACTTC
. | TRBJ2-7 | . | TRBV29-1 | CSVHRGIVSEQYF | TGCAGCGTTCATCGGGGTATCGTGAGTGAGCAGTACTTC
. | TRBJ2-7 | . | TRBV11-2 | CASSLVGQRSSYEQYF | TGTGCCAGCAGCTTAGTCGGGCAGCGAAGCTCCTACGAGCAGTACTTC
. | TRBJ2-5 | . | TRBV7-2 | CAGTRERETQYF | TGTGCCGGCACGAGGGAGAGGGAGACCCAGTACTTC
. | TRBJ1-1 | . | TRBV6-5 | CASSYSGHEEAFF | TGTGCCAGCAGTTACTCCGGACACGAGGAAGCTTTCTTT
. | TRBJ1-2 | . | TRBV24-1 | CATSDLSQGYGYTF | TGTGCCACCAGTGATTTATCCCAGGGGTATGGCTACACCTTC
. | TRBJ2-3 | many | TRBV6-5 | CASSYSGKRTDTQYF | TGTGCCAGCAGTTACTCGGGGAAACGCACAGATACGCAGTATTTT
TRBD2 | TRBJ2-7 | few | TRBV20-1 | CSARQERGGLAGPLLAYEQYF | TGCAGTGCTAGACAAGAGAGGGGGGGACTAGCGGGACCACTCCTTGCCTACGAGCAGTACTTC
TRBD2 | TRBJ2-6 | few | TRBV27 | CASTTTSALGANVLTF | TGTGCCAGCACCACGACTAGCGCGCTCGGGGCCAACGTCCTGACTTTC